This passage covers 13 T cell receptor beta chains from one sample sequenced in a study of beta chain features in type 1 diabetes. Isolated RNA was reverse transcribed in full, so expressed TCRB transcripts were sequenced. Libraries were prepared by immunoSEQ multiplex PCR; TCRdb keeps only in-frame clonotypes and omits some of them. This table holds nearly 250,000 clones, 68% found once. The sequenced material came from naive CD4+ T cells from blood. These receptors all stem from a man aged 25 to 45 in good health.

The chain uses TRBV28 and TRBJ2-7; 8 bases align to TRBD2. The germline CDR1 and CDR2 sequences are MDHEN and SYDVKM. The CDR3 spans 14 residues. Germline trimming cut 6 bases from V and 2 bases from J; bases unmatched to any gene: 6. CDR3 sequence (DNA): TGTGCCAGCAGAGGGGGACTAGAAGCCTACGAGCAGTACTTC. Residues: CASRGGLEAYEQYF.

The gene calls are TRBV29-1 and TRBJ2-7, with 8 nucleotides matching TRBD2. CDR1 SQVTM and CDR2 ANQGSEA come from the germline V gene. Trimming at V came to 4 bases and at J to 6 bases, leaving 5 bases not matched to a gene. The length of the CDR3 is 12 residues. This chain's CDR3 is CSVASGSLEQYF. The CDR3 nucleotides are TGCAGCGTTGCGAGCGGGAGCCTCGAGCAGTACTTC.

The chain combines TRBV15 with TRBJ2-5; 10 bases are shared with TRBD1. The CDR3 spans 15 residues. V shed 0 bases and J 3 bases; nucleotides not matched to a gene: 1. Germline lookup yields CDR1 LNHNV and CDR2 YYDKDF (reference sequence). CDR3 amino acids: CATSRDGTGEETQYF. CDR3 nucleotides: TGTGCCACCAGCAGAGATGGGACAGGGGAAGAGACCCAGTACTTC.

This rearrangement joins TRBV5-1 to TRBJ2-7; D is tentatively TRBD1 or TRBD2 (5 bases each). Germline CDR1 reads SGHRS; CDR2 reads YFSETQ. The CDR3 spans 15 residues. Trimming took 2 bases from V and 1 from J, leaving 13 bases between them. The CDR3 nucleotides are TGCGCCAGCAGCTTCAGGGTTGAGGGGTCCTACGAGCAGTACTTC. Translated: CASSFRVEGSYEQYF.

The chain couples TRBV25-1 to TRBJ2-1; unclear D gene. Trimming pared 7 bases from V and 5 bases from J, leaving 12 bases between. The CDR3 totals 13 residues. Germline assignment: CDR1 MGHDK and CDR2 SYGVNS. The DNA of the CDR3 is TGTGCCAGCAAGAGCCCCAGGAACAATGAGCAGTTCTTC. This encodes CASKSPRNNEQFF.

This clone was found a few times. The chain is built from TRBV30 and TRBJ1-2, with D unresolved. The CDR3 is 13 amino acids. Trimming removed 2 bases at V and 6 bases at J, with 13 bases between. The germline V gene encodes CDR1 GTSNPN and CDR2 SVGIG (reference sequence). The CDR3 sequence is CAWSRGGVDGYTF. CDR3 nucleotides: TGTGCCTGGAGTCGGGGAGGAGTCGATGGCTACACCTTC.

This chain joins TRBV4-1 and TRBJ2-7, with TRBD2 matching over 11 bases. The CDR3 sequence is 16 residues long. The junction had 7 bases not matched to a gene; V was cut back by 2 bases and J by 4 bases. The germline V gene has CDR1 MGHRA and CDR2 YSYEKL. The CDR3 DNA is TGCGCCAGCAGCCAATCGACTAGCGGGACGATGTACGAGCAGTACTTC. This codes for CASSQSTSGTMYEQYF.

The V call is TRBV9, the J call TRBJ1-3; weak D call: TRBD1 (5 bases). V was cut by 5 bases and J by 2 bases, with 14 bases left in between. CDR3 length equals 15 residues. The germline V gene encodes CDR1 SGDLS and CDR2 YYNGEE. In nucleotides, the CDR3 is TGTGCCAGCAGGAGGGACCCGCTCGCTGGAAACACCATATATTTT. Translated: CASRRDPLAGNTIYF.

The chain combines TRBV23-1 with TRBJ1-5; D is unresolved. TRBV23-1 is placed among ORFs of uncertain function. V was pared by 1 base and J by 3 bases, with 16 bases between. The CDR3 extends over 17 amino acids. In nucleotides, the CDR3 is TGCGCCAGCAGTCAATTTGAGGCTAAGGGATTCAATCAGCCCCAGCATTTT. Translated, it gives CASSQFEAKGFNQPQHF.

The gene calls are TRBV14 and TRBJ1-4; 8 positions match TRBD1. The V gene end was trimmed by 5 bases and the J gene end by 5 bases; junction bases not matched to a gene: 7. Germline lookup yields CDR1 SGHDN and CDR2 FVKESK. This CDR3 is built from 15 residues. The CDR3 nucleotides read TGTGCCAGCAGCGAGATGGACAGGGTGAATGAAAAACTGTTTTTT. It encodes CASSEMDRVNEKLFF.

This sequence joins TRBV14 and TRBJ2-1; TRBD2 aligns across 10 bases. CDR1 is SGHDN and CDR2 is FVKESK in the germline V gene. The CDR3 sequence is 15 residues long. The ends lost 2 bases at V and 2 bases at J; junction bases unmatched: 0. Here the CDR3 reads CASSQLAGAYNEQFF. Here the CDR3 DNA reads TGTGCCAGCAGCCAACTAGCGGGGGCCTACAATGAGCAGTTCTTC.

This rearrangement joins TRBV30 to TRBJ1-4; D might be TRBD1 (5 bases). The CDR3 is 13 residues long. Per germline, CDR1 GTSNPN and CDR2 SVGIG (reference sequence). With 0 bases removed from V and 8 bases from J, the gap between germline ends came to 10 bases. The CDR3 sequence is CAWSVKGSEKLFF. DNA of the CDR3: TGTGCCTGGAGTGTAAAGGGGAGCGAAAAACTGTTTTTT.

CDR3 nucleotide sequence: TGTGCCTGGACTAGACAGGGGGGAATAGGCGAGCAGTACTTC. The encoded protein is CAWTRQGGIGEQYF. V is TRBV30 and J is TRBJ2-7, with 9 bases aligning to TRBD1. Trimming cost V 4 bases and J 6 bases; bases outside gene matches: 10. Germline V CDR1 and CDR2: GTSNPN, SVGIG (reference sequence). CDR3 length equals 14 residues.